This TCR beta chain originates from a study of T cell responses to AZD1222 COVID-19 vaccine. Study-wide results and caveats: After two AZD1222 doses, spike-specific TCR breadth and depth rose versus day 0. Mostly white British, mostly female donors; authors suggested clonal diversity may be underestimated.

Here immunoSEQ multiplex PCR was the method, and the copy in TCRdb shows in-frame clones only, minus some. The sample records about 45,000 clones, roughly 90% being singletons. CDR1 and CDR2 (germline): SGHTA, FQGNSA. Trimming took off 1 base at V and 2 bases at J, with 5 bases between the two ends. The CDR3 is made up of 13 amino acids. Remarks on this clone: Its antigen is unknown.

V gene TRBV7-2 combines with J gene TRBJ1-1; D not certain. The starting material was peripheral blood, obtained 28 days after the second AZD1222 dose. This TCR derives from an adult who received the AZD1222 COVID-19 vaccine. The CDR3 sequence: CASSLDRNTEAFF. The CDR3 DNA reads TGTGCCAGCAGCTTAGACAGAAACACTGAAGCTTTCTTT.